Shown below are 3 T cell receptor beta chains from a single sample sequenced in a study of blood T cell repertoires in COVID-19. The data were produced by immunoSEQ multiplex PCR, yet TCRdb's version contains in-frame clones alone and is incomplete. The sample has 90,000 to 120,000 clones; 60% to 85% are singletons. The sequenced sample was peripheral blood. The receptors stem from a man aged 65-85 years with acute or convalescent COVID-19.

The chain couples TRBV14 to TRBJ1-6, with D unresolved. The CDR3 sequence is 12 residues long. Germline-derived CDR1 and CDR2 are SGHDN and FVKESK. Trimming took 0 bases from V and 14 from J, leaving 8 bases between them. This chain's CDR3 is CASSQDSFTLHF. The CDR3 DNA reads TGTGCCAGCAGCCAAGATAGTTTCACCCTCCACTTT.

The J gene is TRBJ2-2, the V gene TRBV9; tentatively, D is TRBD2 (6 bases). This CDR3 has 15 amino acids. V was trimmed by 0 bases and J by 8 bases, leaving 14 bases between them. Germline-derived CDR1 and CDR2 are SGDLS and YYNGEE. CDR3 sequence reads: CASSVVPLGGGELFF. CDR3 bases: TGTGCCAGCAGCGTAGTCCCGCTGGGGGGTGGGGAGCTGTTTTTT.

The V gene is TRBV7-9, the J gene TRBJ1-5; TRBD1 agrees at 8 bases. V shed 5 bases and J 4 bases; nucleotides not matched to a gene: 7. Germline assignment: CDR1 SEHNR and CDR2 FQNEAQ (reference sequence). The CDR3 has 15 residues. This CDR3 reads CASSADRGGNQPQHF. The CDR3 region has the DNA TGTGCCAGCAGCGCCGACAGGGGTGGTAATCAGCCCCAGCATTTT.